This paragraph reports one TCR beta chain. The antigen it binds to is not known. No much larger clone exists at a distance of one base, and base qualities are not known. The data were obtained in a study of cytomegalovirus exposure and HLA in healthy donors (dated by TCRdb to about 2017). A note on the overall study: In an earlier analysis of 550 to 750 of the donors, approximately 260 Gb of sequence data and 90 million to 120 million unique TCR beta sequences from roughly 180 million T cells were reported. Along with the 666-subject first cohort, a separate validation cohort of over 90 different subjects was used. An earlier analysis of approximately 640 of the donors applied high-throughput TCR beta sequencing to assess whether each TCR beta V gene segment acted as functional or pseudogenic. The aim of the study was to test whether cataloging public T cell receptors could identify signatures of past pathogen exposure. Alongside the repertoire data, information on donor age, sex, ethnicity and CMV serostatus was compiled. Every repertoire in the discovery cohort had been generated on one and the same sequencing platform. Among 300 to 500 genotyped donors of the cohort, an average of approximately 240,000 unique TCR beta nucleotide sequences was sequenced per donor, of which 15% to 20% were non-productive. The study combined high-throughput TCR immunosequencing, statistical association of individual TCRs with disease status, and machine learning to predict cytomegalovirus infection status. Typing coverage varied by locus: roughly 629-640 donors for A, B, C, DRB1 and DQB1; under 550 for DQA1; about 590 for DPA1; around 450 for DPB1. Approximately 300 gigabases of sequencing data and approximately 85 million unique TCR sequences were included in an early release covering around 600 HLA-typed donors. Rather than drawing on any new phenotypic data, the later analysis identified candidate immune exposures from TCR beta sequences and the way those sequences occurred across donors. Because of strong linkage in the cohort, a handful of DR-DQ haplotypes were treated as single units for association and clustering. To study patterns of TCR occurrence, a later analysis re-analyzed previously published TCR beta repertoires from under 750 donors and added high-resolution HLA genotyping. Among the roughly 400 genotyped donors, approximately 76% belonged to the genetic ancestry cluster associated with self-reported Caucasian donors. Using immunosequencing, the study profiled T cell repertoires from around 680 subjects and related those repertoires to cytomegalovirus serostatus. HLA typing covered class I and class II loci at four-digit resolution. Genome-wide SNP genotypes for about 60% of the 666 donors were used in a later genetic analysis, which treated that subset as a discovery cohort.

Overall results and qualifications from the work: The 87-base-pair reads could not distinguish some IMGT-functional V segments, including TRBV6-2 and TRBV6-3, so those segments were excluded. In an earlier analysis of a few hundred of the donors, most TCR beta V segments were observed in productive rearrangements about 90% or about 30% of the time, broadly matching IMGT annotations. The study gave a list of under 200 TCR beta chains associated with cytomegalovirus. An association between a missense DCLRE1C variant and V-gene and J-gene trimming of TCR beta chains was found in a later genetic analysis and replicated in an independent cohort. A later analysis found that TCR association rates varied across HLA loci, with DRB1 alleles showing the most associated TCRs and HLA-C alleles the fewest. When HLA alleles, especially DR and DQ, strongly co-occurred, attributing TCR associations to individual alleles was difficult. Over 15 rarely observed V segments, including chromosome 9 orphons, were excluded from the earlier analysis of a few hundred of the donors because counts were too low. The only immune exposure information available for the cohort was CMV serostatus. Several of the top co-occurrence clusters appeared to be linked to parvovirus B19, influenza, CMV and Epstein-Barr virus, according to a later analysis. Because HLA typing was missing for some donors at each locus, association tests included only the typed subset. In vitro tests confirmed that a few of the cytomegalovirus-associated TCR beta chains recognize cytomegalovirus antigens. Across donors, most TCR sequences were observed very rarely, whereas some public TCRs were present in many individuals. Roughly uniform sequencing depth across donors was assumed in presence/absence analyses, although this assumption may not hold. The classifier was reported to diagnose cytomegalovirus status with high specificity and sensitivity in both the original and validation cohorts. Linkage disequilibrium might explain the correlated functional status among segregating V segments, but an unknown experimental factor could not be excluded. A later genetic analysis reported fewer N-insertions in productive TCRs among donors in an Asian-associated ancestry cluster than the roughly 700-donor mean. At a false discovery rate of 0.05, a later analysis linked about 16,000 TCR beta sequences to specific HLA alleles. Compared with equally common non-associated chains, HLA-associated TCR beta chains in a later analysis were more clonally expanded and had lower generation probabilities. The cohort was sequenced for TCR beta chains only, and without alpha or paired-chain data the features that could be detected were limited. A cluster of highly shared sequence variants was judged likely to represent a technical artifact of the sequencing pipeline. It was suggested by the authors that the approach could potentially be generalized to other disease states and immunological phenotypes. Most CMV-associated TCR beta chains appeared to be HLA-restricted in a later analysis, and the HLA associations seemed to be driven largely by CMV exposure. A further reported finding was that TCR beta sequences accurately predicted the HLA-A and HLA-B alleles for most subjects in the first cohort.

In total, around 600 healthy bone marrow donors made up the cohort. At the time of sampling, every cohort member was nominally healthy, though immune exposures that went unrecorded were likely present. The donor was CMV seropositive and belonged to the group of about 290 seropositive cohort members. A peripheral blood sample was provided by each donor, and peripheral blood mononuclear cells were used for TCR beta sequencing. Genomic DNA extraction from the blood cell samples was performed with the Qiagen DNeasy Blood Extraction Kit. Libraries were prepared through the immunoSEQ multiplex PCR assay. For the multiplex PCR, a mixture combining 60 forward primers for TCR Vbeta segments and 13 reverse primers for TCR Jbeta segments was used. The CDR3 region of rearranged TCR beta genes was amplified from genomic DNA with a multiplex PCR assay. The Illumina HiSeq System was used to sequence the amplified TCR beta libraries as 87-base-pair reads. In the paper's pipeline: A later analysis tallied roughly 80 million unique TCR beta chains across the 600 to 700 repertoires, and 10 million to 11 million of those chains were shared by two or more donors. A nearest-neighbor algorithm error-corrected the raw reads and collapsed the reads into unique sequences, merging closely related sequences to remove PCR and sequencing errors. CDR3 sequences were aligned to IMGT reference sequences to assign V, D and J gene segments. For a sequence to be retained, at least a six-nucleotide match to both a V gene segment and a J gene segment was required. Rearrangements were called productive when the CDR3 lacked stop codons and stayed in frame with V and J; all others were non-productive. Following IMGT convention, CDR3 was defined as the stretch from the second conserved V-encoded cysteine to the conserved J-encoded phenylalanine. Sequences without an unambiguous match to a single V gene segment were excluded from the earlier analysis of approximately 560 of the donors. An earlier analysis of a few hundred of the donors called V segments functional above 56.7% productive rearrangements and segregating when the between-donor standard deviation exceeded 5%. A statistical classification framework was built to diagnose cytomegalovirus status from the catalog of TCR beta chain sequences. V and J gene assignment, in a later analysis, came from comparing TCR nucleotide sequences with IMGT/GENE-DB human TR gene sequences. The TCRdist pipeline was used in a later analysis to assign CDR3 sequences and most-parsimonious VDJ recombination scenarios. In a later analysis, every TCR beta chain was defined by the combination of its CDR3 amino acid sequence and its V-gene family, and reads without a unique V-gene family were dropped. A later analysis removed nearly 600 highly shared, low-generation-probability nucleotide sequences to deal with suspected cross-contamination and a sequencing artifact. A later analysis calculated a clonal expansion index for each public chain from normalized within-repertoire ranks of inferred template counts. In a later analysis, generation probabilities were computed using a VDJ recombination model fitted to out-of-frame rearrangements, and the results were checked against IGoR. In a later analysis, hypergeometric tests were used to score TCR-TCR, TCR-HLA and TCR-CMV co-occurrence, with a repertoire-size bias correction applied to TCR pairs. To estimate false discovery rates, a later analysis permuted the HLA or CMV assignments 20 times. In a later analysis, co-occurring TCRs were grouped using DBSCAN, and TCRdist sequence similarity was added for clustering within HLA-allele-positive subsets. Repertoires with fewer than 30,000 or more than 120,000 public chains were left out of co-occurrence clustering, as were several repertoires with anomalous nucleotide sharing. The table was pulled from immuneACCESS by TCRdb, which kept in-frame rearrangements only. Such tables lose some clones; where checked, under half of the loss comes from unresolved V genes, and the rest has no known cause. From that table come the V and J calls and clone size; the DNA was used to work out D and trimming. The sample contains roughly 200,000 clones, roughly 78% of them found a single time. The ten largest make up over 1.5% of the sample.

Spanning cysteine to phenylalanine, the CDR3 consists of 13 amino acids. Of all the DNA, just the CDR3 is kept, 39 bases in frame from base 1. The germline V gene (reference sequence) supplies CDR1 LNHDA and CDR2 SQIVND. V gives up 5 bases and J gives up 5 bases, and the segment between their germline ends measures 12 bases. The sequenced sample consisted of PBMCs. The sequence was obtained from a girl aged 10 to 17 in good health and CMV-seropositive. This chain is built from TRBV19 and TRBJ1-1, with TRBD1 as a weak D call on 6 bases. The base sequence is TGTGCCAGTAGTCCCCCAGGGGTGACTGAAGCTTTCTTT. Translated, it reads CASSPPGVTEAFF.